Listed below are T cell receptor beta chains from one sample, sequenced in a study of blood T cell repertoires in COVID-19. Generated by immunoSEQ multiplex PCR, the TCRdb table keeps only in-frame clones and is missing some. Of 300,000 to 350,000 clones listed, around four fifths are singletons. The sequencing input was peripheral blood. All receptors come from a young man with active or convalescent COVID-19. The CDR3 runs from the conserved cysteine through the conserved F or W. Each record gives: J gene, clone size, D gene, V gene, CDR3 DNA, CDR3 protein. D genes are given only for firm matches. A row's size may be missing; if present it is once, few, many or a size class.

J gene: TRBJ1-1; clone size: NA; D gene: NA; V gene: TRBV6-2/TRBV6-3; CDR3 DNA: TGTGCCAGCAGCCCTCCAGGGTTGGGGGAAGCTTTCTTT; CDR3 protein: CASSPPGLGEAFF
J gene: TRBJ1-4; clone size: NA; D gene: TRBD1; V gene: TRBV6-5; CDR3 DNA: TGTGCCAGCAGTCCCCTCAGGGGGGCTAATGAAAAACTGTTTTTT; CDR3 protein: CASSPLRGANEKLFF
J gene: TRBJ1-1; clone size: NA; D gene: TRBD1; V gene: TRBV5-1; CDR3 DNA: TGCGCCAGCAGCATAAACAGGGGGCGCAGAGAGTCTCCTTTCTTT; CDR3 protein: CASSINRGRRESPFF
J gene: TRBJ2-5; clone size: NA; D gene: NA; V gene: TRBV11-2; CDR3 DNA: TGTGCCAGCACCAACCAAGAGACCCAGTACTTC; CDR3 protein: CASTNQETQYF
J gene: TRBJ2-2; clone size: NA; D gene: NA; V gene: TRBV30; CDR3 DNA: TGTGCCTCTAGGGGGGGACTGAACACCGGGGAGCTGTTTTTT; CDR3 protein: CASRGGLNTGELFF
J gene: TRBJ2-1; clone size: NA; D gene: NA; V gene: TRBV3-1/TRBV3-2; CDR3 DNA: TGTGCCAGCAGCCAAGATCAGAAAAATGAGCAGTTCTTC; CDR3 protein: CASSQDQKNEQFF
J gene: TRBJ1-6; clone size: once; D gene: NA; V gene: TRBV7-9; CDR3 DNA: TGTGCCAGCAGCTTAGTAGCAGATTCACCCCTCCACTTT; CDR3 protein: CASSLVADSPLHF
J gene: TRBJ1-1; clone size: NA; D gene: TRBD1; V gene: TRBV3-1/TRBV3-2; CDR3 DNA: TGTGCCAGCAGCCAAGGGGGGACAGGGGTAGAAGCTTTCTTT; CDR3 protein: CASSQGGTGVEAFF
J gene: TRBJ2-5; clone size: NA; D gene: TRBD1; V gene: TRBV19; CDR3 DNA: TGTGCCAGTAGTATCTCCCCGACAGGGGGCGGAGAGACCCAGTACTTC; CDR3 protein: CASSISPTGGGETQYF
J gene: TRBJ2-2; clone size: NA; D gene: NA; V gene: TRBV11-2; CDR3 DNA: TGTGCCAGCAGCTTAGATGCCCTGAGTGGGGAGCTGTTTTTT; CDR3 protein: CASSLDALSGELFF
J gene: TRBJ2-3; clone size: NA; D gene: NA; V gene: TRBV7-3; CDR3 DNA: TGTGCCAGCAGCTTAGGCGGCAGGGTGACAGATACGCAGTATTTT; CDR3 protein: CASSLGGRVTDTQYF